The T cell receptor beta chain under discussion was sequenced for a study of cytomegalovirus exposure and HLA in healthy donors. Study-level results: TCR clusters originating in the first cohort tended to co-occur in the 110 or so validation repertoires, according to a later analysis.

The germline V and J ends were trimmed by 0 bases and 4 bases, with 10 bases remaining between them. The CDR3 extends over 14 amino acids. Looked up from germline, CDR1 is SGDLS and CDR2 is YYNGEE. Profiled with immunoSEQ multiplex PCR; TCRdb holds only in-frame clones, not every one. The table has 110,000 to 150,000 clones, just over 90% seen once. Concerning this clone: No antigen is known for it.

This rearrangement joins TRBV9 to TRBJ1-2; D not certain. The receptor comes from a man aged 18-30 years in good health and CMV-seronegative. Sequences were obtained from PBMCs. CDR3 sequence: CASSVGGELYGYTF. Here the CDR3 DNA reads TGTGCCAGCAGCGTAGGGGGAGAGCTCTATGGCTACACCTTC.